The 14 T cell receptor beta chains reported below all come from one sample, sequenced in a study of tumor and adjacent non-tumor tissue in lung cancer. No cell sorting was done before RNA was extracted from the tissue. Three rounds of nested PCR, following a modified ARM-PCR protocol, produced the TCRbeta library. TCRdb re-analysed the multiplex PCR reads in MiXCR, keeping a single row per CDR3 protein. Of over 110,000 distinct CDR3 sequences listed, approximately 70% are singletons. Sequencing input: lung tumor tissue. The receptors were gathered from a man aged 55-75 years with small cell lung cancer.

This clonotype was seen a handful of times. The V gene is TRBV6-6, the J gene TRBJ2-1; 8 nucleotides agree with TRBD2. V gave up 5 bases and J gave up 0 bases; unmatched junction bases: 6. Per the germline V gene, CDR1 is MNHNY and CDR2 is SVGAGI (reference sequence). The CDR3 runs 16 residues. The CDR3 is CASSTGSGSSYNEQFF. The CDR3 DNA reads as TGTGCCAGCAGTACCGGGAGCGGGAGCTCCTACAATGAGCAGTTCTTC.

Written as DNA, the CDR3 is TGTGCCAGCATCTCCCCAGGACGCCCTGATACGCAGTATTTT. This codes for CASISPGRPDTQYF. The chain is built from TRBV11-3 and TRBJ2-3; D is unresolved. Deletions cut 7 bases from V and 6 bases from J, with 17 bases between. This CDR3 region has 14 residues. CDR1 is SGHNT, CDR2 YENEEA, per germline.

As regards this clonotype: The junction departs from the called germline gene at one end, perhaps through a read error. The chain carries TRBV7-8 and TRBJ2-1, with TRBD2 identical over 11 bases. The germline gives CDR1 SGHVS, CDR2 FQNEAQ. There are 15 residues in the CDR3. CDR3 in amino acids: CTSSLAGGQRNEQFF. The CDR3 nucleotides read TGTACCAGCAGCTTAGCGGGAGGGCAGCGCAATGAGCAGTTCTTC. Together with reference TRBV7-8 and TRBJ2-1, the CDR3 gives the full variable domain: GAGVSQSPRYKVAKRGQDVALRCDPISGHVSLFWYQQALGQGPEFLTYFQNEAQLDKSGLPSDRFFAERPEGSVSTLKIQRTQQEDSAVYLCTSSLAGGQRNEQFFGPGTRLTVL.

As concerns this clonotype: Sequence at one end of the junction differs from germline and may be a read error. V gene TRBV11-1 combines with J gene TRBJ2-6; tentatively, D is TRBD2 (6 bases). The CDR3 totals 16 residues. Germline V gene data show CDR1 as SGHAT and CDR2 as FQDESV (reference sequence). CDR3 sequence: CARSQTAGSGASVLTF. The CDR3 DNA is TGTGCCAGGAGTCAAACGGCGGGGTCTGGGGCCAGCGTCCTGACTTTC. The complete variable domain, with remaining parts taken from reference TRBV11-1 and TRBJ2-6, reads EAEVAQSPRYKITEKSQAVAFWCDPISGHATLYWYRQILGQGPELLVQFQDESVVDDSQLPKDRFSAERLKGVDSTLKIQPAELGDSAMYLCARSQTAGSGASVLTFGAGSRLTVL.

The V and J genes are TRBV6-5 and TRBJ2-1; weak D call: TRBD1 (6 bases). This CDR3 has 12 amino acids. The germline V gene has CDR1 MNHEY and CDR2 SVGAGI. The V end was cut by 5 bases, the J end by 9 bases, with 11 bases between. The DNA for the CDR3 is TGTGCCAGCAGTCAGGGGATCGGTGAGCAGTTCTTC. As protein: CASSQGIGEQFF.

This clonotype was found a few times. Since a much larger clone is just one base distant, this may be a read error. The chain is built from TRBV6-5 and TRBJ1-6, with TRBD1 as a possible D gene (6 bases). The germline V gene encodes CDR1 MNHEY and CDR2 SVGAGI. The CDR3 is made up of 15 amino acids. In DNA form, the CDR3 reads TGTGCCAGCAATTACTCGATCGAGGGGGGCTCACCCCTCCACTTT. It yields the protein CASNYSIEGGSPLHF.

On this clonotype: A much larger clone differs from this one at a single base, so this may be a read error. The chain carries TRBV5-4 and TRBJ2-2, with D possibly TRBD2 on 5 matching bases. The CDR3 contains 16 residues. Germline CDR1 and CDR2: SGHNT and YYREEE (reference sequence). The CDR3: CASSLSVTTNTGELSF. In nucleotides, the CDR3 is TGTGCCAGCAGCTTGTCGGTCACCACCAACACCGGGGAGCTGTCTTTT.

This clonotype showed up many times. The rearrangement joins TRBV24-1 to TRBJ2-3, with unresolved D. Germline values: CDR1 KGHDR, CDR2 SFDVKD. This CDR3 is built from 14 residues. Trimming shortened V by 0 bases and J by 3 bases, and 6 bases separated the two germline ends. Here the CDR3 reads CATSDLDGTDTQYF. The CDR3 DNA reads as TGTGCCACCAGTGATTTGGATGGTACAGATACGCAGTATTTT.

This clonotype was seen more than once but under ten times. This chain links TRBV5-6 with TRBJ2-1; D remains ambiguous. The germline V gene has CDR1 SGHDT and CDR2 YYEEEE. CDR3 length: 12 residues. Trimming took 0 bases from V and 10 from J, leaving 8 bases between them. CDR3 sequence (DNA): TGTGCCAGCAGCTTGGCCCCCCGGGAGCAGTTCTTC. This encodes CASSLAPREQFF.

Regarding this clonotype: Given the absence of the conserved phenylalanine or tryptophan at the CDR3 end, a read error is likely. The chain links TRBV20-1 to TRBJ2-1, with a tentative D call TRBD2 (6 bases). The CDR3 sequence is 14 residues long. Germline V gene data show CDR1 as DFQATT and CDR2 as SNEGSKA (reference sequence). CDR3 DNA sequence: TGCAGCTATAGTCGGGGGAGCTCCTACAATGAGCAGTTCGTC. It specifies CSYSRGSSYNEQFV.

This clonotype was seen more than once but under ten times. Germline and junction disagree at one end, which may indicate a read error. The genes are TRBV10-2 and TRBJ1-1, with D unresolved. CDR3 length: 12 residues. CDR1 is WSHSY and CDR2 is SAAADI in the germline V gene. CDR3 sequence reads: CASKVANTETFF. CDR3 DNA: TGCGCCAGCAAGGTGGCCAACACTGAAACTTTCTTC.

Points on this clonotype: A read error may account for a junction end that differs from germline. DNA for the CDR3: TGCGGTGCCCGTTGGGAGACCCAATACTTC. Translation: CGARWETQYF. The gene calls are TRBV20-1 and TRBJ2-5; maybe TRBD2 (5 bases). Germline CDR1 DFQATT, CDR2 SNEGSKA (reference sequence). This CDR3 has 10 residues.

The V call is TRBV10-3, the J call TRBJ2-2; TRBD2 matches at 11 bases. V dropped 4 bases and J dropped 5; count of bases not matched to a gene: 6. The CDR3 totals 16 residues. CDR1 is ENHRY and CDR2 is SYGVKD in the germline V gene. The chain's CDR3 is CAISGSLAGGTGELFF. The DNA of the CDR3 is TGTGCCATCAGTGGCTCCCTAGCGGGAGGAACCGGGGAGCTGTTTTTT.

Concerning this clonotype: At one end, the junction sequence differs from germline, possibly due to a read error. This chain joins TRBV19 and TRBJ2-3; 7 nucleotides line up with TRBD2. From germline, CDR1 is LNHDA and CDR2 SQIVND (reference sequence). The CDR3 contains 16 residues. The CDR3 coding sequence is TGTGTCAGTAGTATTTTCGCGACTAGCTTTACAGATACGCAGTATTTT. It encodes CVSSIFATSFTDTQYF.